These 22 T cell receptor gamma chains were sequenced from one sample in a study of gamma delta lymphoproliferative disorders and STAT genes. The receptor sequences were amplified from genomic DNA of peripheral blood mononuclear cells. TCRdb reapplied CATT to the multiplex PCR reads. The repertoire holds approximately 780 gamma-chain clones, more than 15% seen once, with around 40% in the top ten. The specimen sequenced was blood. All receptors derive from a human donor in good health.

This chain uses TRGV4 with TRGJ1 or TRGJ2. TCRdb is silent on the J gene; assignment here came from matching the DNA to germline. Germline V lookup: CDR1 EGSTGY, CDR2 YDSYTSSV. CDR3 size: 13 residues. Unmatched junction bases numbered 9, after V lost 6 bases and J lost 4 bases. The chain's CDR3 is CATWLNGYYKKLF. The CDR3 coding sequence is TGTGCCACCTGGCTCAATGGGTATTATAAGAAACTCTTT.

Of note for this clone: It is unclear where the CDR3 begins or ends on the DNA, so no DNA is shown, and the CDR3 is as TCRdb lists it. The V gene is TRGV10, but the J gene lacks a call. TRGV10 is an ORF for which the function is uncertain. The CDR3 adds up to 15 amino acids, both ends counted. This chain's CDR3 is CTTVLRGIRWDKKLF.

The chain is built from TRGV3 and TRGJP2. The J gene is not listed in TCRdb, so it was assigned here from a DNA match to germline. Losses at the gene ends were 4 bases for V and 6 bases for J; bases not matched to a gene: 14. This CDR3 is 16 amino acids long. Germline lookup yields CDR1 VTNTFY and CDR2 YDVSTARD (reference sequence). CDR3 protein: CATWEGDRRRDWIKTF. CDR3 DNA: TGTGCCACCTGGGAAGGGGATAGGCGGCGTGATTGGATCAAGACGTTT.

By share, this clone counts as medium-sized (0.01 to 0.1%). The V gene is TRGV2, the J gene TRGJP1. The J gene, not given by TCRdb, was assigned here from a germline match of the nucleotide sequence. The J segment lost 7 bases and the V segment lost 6 bases, leaving 2 bases of the junction unmatched. Germline assignment: CDR1 EGSNGY and CDR2 YDSYNSKV. The CDR3 length is 11 residues. The CDR3 is CATWHGWFKIF. In DNA form, the CDR3 reads TGTGCCACCTGGCATGGTTGGTTCAAGATATTT.

CDR3 nucleotides: TGTGCCACCTGGGATAGGCTCCCCTTATTTAAGAAACTCTTT. Its protein is CATWDRLPLFKKLF. This chain joins TRGV8 and TRGJ1 or TRGJ2. The J gene was not available in TCRdb and was assigned here by matching the DNA to germline segments. The V segment lost 0 bases and the J segment 9 bases; nucleotides outside the gene matches: 11. This CDR3 comprises 14 residues. Germline-derived CDR1 and CDR2 are VENAVY and YDSYNSRV.

This clone qualifies as medium-sized. The chain has TRGV4 and TRGJ1 or TRGJ2. The J gene is not listed in TCRdb, so it was assigned here from a DNA match to germline. This CDR3 is 20 amino acids long. CDR1 and CDR2 from the germline V gene are EGSTGY and YDSYTSSV. J gave up 1 base and V 4 bases, and 25 bases lay outside the gene matches. CDR3 nucleotide sequence: TGTGCCACCTGGGAGACCCACCTACAAGCTCCAAGCCACAATTATTATAAGAAACTCTTT. Its translation: CATWETHLQAPSHNYYKKLF.

This clone was recorded a few times. The mismatch at residue 4 between this DNA's translation and the TCRdb protein of a much larger clone likely reflects a read error; the protein shown is translated from the DNA. The rearrangement uses TRGV3 and TRGJP1. Germline matching of the DNA provided the J gene here, since TCRdb leaves it blank. The V gene's germline CDR1 is VTNTFY and CDR2 YDVSTARD (reference sequence). The CDR3 runs 15 residues. CDR3 amino acids: CATRDRLVTGWFKIF. The CDR3 DNA follows: TGTGCCACCCGGGACAGGCTGGTCACTGGTTGGTTCAAGATATTT.

By its share, this clone is large. The chain has TRGV8 and TRGJP2. The J gene was not available in TCRdb and was assigned here by matching the DNA to germline segments. Per the germline V gene, CDR1 is VENAVY and CDR2 is YDSYNSRV. The trim removed 5 bases at V and 2 bases at J, leaving 8 bases unmatched. CDR3 length equals 15 residues. CDR3 nucleotides: TGTGCCACCTGGGCCTGGGTAAGTAGTGATTGGATCAAGACGTTT. This encodes CATWAWVSSDWIKTF.

This clone rates as large. This chain uses TRGV11 with TRGJ1 or TRGJ2. The J gene, missing from TCRdb, was assigned here through DNA to germline matching. Being an ORF, TRGV11 has a function that is uncertain. Trimming at V came to 0 bases and at J to 11 bases, leaving 4 bases not matched to a gene. This CDR3 has 12 residues. Written as DNA, the CDR3 is TGTGCCTGCTGGATTAGGCACGAGGAGAAACTCTTT. This gives the protein CACWIRHEEKLF.

In this sample, this clone turned up once. The chain has TRGV2 and TRGJP1. The J gene, absent from TCRdb, was called here by matching the DNA to germline. Germline CDR1 and CDR2: EGSNGY and YDSYNSKV. There are 14 residues in the CDR3. V was pared by 6 bases and J by 5 bases, with 9 bases of the junction left unmatched. CDR3 region: CATWHTGTGWFKIF. CDR3 DNA: TGTGCCACCTGGCACACCGGTACTGGTTGGTTCAAGATATTT.

Sample share makes this clone large. The genes are TRGV8 and TRGJ1 or TRGJ2. In the absence of a J gene in TCRdb, the DNA was matched to germline to assign it here. This CDR3 comprises 13 residues. Germline V gives CDR1 VENAVY, CDR2 YDSYNSRV. J lost 0 bases, V lost 4 bases, and 3 bases had no gene match. The CDR3 DNA is TGTGCCACCTGGGACCCGAATTATTATAAGAAACTCTTT. Its translation is CATWDPNYYKKLF.

Remarks on this clone: TCRdb pairs this DNA with a much larger clone's protein that differs at residue 14, likely a read error; the protein shown was translated from the DNA. There is no J gene call, but TRGV3 is given as the V gene. Germline V gene lookup returns CDR1 VTNTFY and CDR2 YDVSTARD (reference sequence). The CDR3 has 15 residues. CDR3 nucleotide sequence: TGTGCCACCTGGGACAGGCTGGTCACTGGTTGGTTCAAGACATTT. This codes for CATWDRLVTGWFKTF.

This clone counts as large. The V gene was identified as TRGV9, while no J gene was called. Per the germline V gene, CDR1 is GITISATS and CDR2 is ISYDGTV (reference sequence). The length of the CDR3 is 14 residues. In nucleotides, the CDR3 is TGTGCCTTGTGGGAGGTGCAAGTTTTGATACGGGAACTCTTT. As protein: CALWEVQVLIRELF.

This clone is judged medium-sized. The V gene is TRGV5, the J gene TRGJ1 or TRGJ2. Since TCRdb gives no J gene, matching the DNA to germline was used here to assign it. Germline assignment: CDR1 VINAFY and CDR2 YDVSNSKD. The CDR3 is 15 amino acids. Germline trimming cut 0 bases from V and 2 bases from J; bases unmatched to any gene: 7. CDR3 nucleotide sequence: TGTGCCACCTGGGACAGGCCGAGAGATTATTATAAGAAACTCTTT. It translates to CATWDRPRDYYKKLF.

By proportion, this clone is hyperexpanded. The chain employs TRGV2 and TRGJ1 or TRGJ2. TCRdb lists no J gene, so it was determined here by aligning the DNA to germline. The CDR3 has 12 amino acids. Germline CDR1 and CDR2: EGSNGY and YDSYNSKV. The V and J ends lost 5 bases and 4 bases, in that order; junction bases with no gene match: 5. Here the CDR3 reads CATWGLYYKKLF. CDR3 in DNA: TGTGCCACCTGGGGGTTGTATTATAAGAAACTCTTT.

This clone rates as medium-sized. The chain is built from TRGV9 and TRGJ1 or TRGJ2. The J gene, not given by TCRdb, was assigned here from a germline match of the nucleotide sequence. The CDR3 totals 15 residues. V shed 1 base, J shed 0 bases, and the junction held 6 bases outside the gene matches. Germline lookup yields CDR1 GITISATS and CDR2 ISYDGTV (reference sequence). The CDR3: CALWEVLPNYYKKLF. The DNA of the CDR3 is TGTGCCTTGTGGGAGGTCTTGCCGAATTATTATAAGAAACTCTTT.

This clone has only a few counts. The protein given by TCRdb reflects a much larger clone and differs at residue 9 from this DNA's translation, likely from a read error; the protein shown is the DNA's translation. The chain couples TRGV10 to TRGJP1. Assignment of the J gene here rests on matching the DNA to germline, because TCRdb gives none. TRGV10 is reported as an ORF; its role is uncertain. The CDR3 covers 12 residues. CDR3 residues: CAAWGGGWLKIF. The CDR3 DNA reads TGTGCTGCGTGGGGAGGTGGTTGGCTCAAGATATTT.

A word on this clone: TCRdb assigns this DNA the protein of a much larger clone, which departs from its translation at residue 10; this likely reflects a read error, and the protein shown comes from translating the DNA. This chain links TRGV4 with TRGJ1 or TRGJ2. The J gene, absent from TCRdb, was called here by matching the DNA to germline. This CDR3 region has 14 residues. Germline V gene sequence: CDR1 EGSTGY, CDR2 YDSYTSSV. The CDR3 DNA follows: TGTGCCACCTGGGATGTGAACAATTATTGTAAGAAACTCTTT. It codes for CATWDVNNYCKKLF.

By its share, this clone is medium-sized (0.01 to 0.1%). The CDR3 sequence: CATWDGPGSYYKKLF. The CDR3 DNA is TGTGCCACCTGGGACGGGCCGGGCTCTTATTATAAGAAACTCTTT. The V and J genes are TRGV2 and TRGJ1 or TRGJ2. As TCRdb names no J gene, one was assigned here on the basis of a DNA match to germline. J lost 3 bases, V lost 0 bases, and 8 bases had no gene match. This CDR3 has 15 residues. Germline values: CDR1 EGSNGY, CDR2 YDSYNSKV.

This clone is labeled medium-sized. The genes are TRGV9 and TRGJ1 or TRGJ2. TCRdb offers no J gene call, so here the DNA was matched to germline to obtain one. The CDR3 covers 13 residues. Germline V gives CDR1 GITISATS, CDR2 ISYDGTV (reference sequence). V shed 4 bases, J shed 0 bases, and the junction held 3 bases outside the gene matches. The CDR3 reads CALWDPNYYKKLF. The CDR3 DNA reads as TGTGCCTTGTGGGACCCGAATTATTATAAGAAACTCTTT.

This clone counts as large. The chain uses TRGV8 and TRGJ1 or TRGJ2. The J gene was not available in TCRdb and was assigned here by matching the DNA to germline segments. Germline values: CDR1 VENAVY, CDR2 YDSYNSRV. The J segment lost 12 bases and the V segment lost 0 bases, leaving 8 bases of the junction unmatched. The CDR3 runs 12 residues. In DNA form, the CDR3 reads TGTGCCACCTGGGATAGGGGACCGGGGAAACTCTTT. Translated, it gives CATWDRGPGKLF.

Points on this clone: The limits of the CDR3 on the DNA are not certain, so only TCRdb's listed CDR3 is given. V gene assignment gives TRGV2, but the J gene was left uncalled. The CDR3 numbers 19 amino acids, ends counted. Germline lookup yields CDR1 EGSNGY and CDR2 YDSYNSKV. This CDR3 reads CATWDGLLGRNSLAVEQHF.